Following are 26 T cell receptor beta chains from one sample sequenced in a study of T cell responses to AZD1222 COVID-19 vaccine. Sequencing was performed with immunoSEQ multiplex PCR; in TCRdb, only in-frame clones are kept and a portion is missing. Among roughly 85,000 clones, about nine tenths were seen once, and the ten largest hold approximately 7%. The starting material was peripheral blood, obtained on day 0 of AZD1222 vaccination. The origin of the receptors is an adult in good health.

This chain connects TRBV12-3 or TRBV12-4 to TRBJ1-1, with D hard to call. The CDR3 loop spans 12 amino acids. The V end lost 7 bases, the J end lost 7 bases, and 13 bases lay between the germline ends. CDR3 in DNA: TGTGCCAGCACTTTCGACCGGGGTGAAGCTTTCTTT. Protein sequence: CASTFDRGEAFF.

This clone was counted a single time. The chain employs TRBV19 and TRBJ2-7; D is perhaps TRBD1 (6 bases). Trimming cost V 10 bases and J 2 bases, with 12 bases left between them. The CDR3 is 12 amino acids. Germline CDR1 LNHDA, CDR2 SQIVND (reference sequence). CDR3 loop: CATGGGAYEQYF. The CDR3 nucleotides are TGTGCCACTGGGGGCGGAGCCTACGAGCAGTACTTC. The full variable domain, rest sourced from reference TRBV19 and TRBJ2-7, is DGGITQSPKYLFRKEGQNVTLSCEQNLNHDAMYWYRQDPGQGLRLIYYSQIVNDFQKGDIAEGYSVSREKKESFPLTVTSAQKNPTAFYLCATGGGAYEQYFGPGTRLTVT.

The V gene is TRBV7-2, the J gene TRBJ2-1; no clear D gene. The CDR3 has 13 residues. Between the trimmed V and J ends, which lost 1 base and 9 bases, there was a span of 10 bases. CDR1 and CDR2 from the germline V gene are SGHTA and FQGNSA. CDR3 sequence: CASSLVQAAEQFF. The CDR3 DNA is TGTGCCAGCAGCTTAGTTCAGGCGGCTGAGCAGTTCTTC.

The chain is built from TRBV6-2 or TRBV6-3 and TRBJ1-2; no reliable D call. CDR1 and CDR2 from the germline V gene are MNHEY and SVGEGT. V was pared by 0 bases and J by 4 bases, with 9 bases between. This CDR3 region has 14 residues. CDR3 sequence reads: CASSYSRGAYGYTF. In nucleotides, the CDR3 is TGTGCCAGCAGTTACTCAAGAGGAGCCTATGGCTACACCTTC.

The chain is built from TRBV5-1 and TRBJ1-2; D is perhaps TRBD1 (6 bases). The CDR3 spans 13 residues. Trimming removed 3 bases at V and 6 bases at J, with 12 bases between. The germline V gene encodes CDR1 SGHRS and CDR2 YFSETQ. In DNA, the CDR3 is TGCGCCAGCAGCTCGCGACAGGTTCATGGCTACACCTTC. Amino acids: CASSSRQVHGYTF. Filled out from reference TRBV5-1 and TRBJ1-2, the complete variable domain reads KAGVTQTPRYLIKTRGQQVTLSCSPISGHRSVSWYQQTPGQGLQFLFEYFSETQRNKGNFPGRFSGRQFSNSRSEMNVSTLELGDSALYLCASSSRQVHGYTFGSGTRLTVV.

The chain recombines TRBV7-9 with TRBJ2-7; 7 nucleotides match TRBD1. V lost 1 base, J lost 6 bases, and 15 bases stayed unmatched. The germline CDR1 and CDR2 sequences are SEHNR and FQNEAQ (reference sequence). This CDR3 contains 17 residues. CDR3 loop: CASSLGVGTAVRVEQYF. In nucleotides, the CDR3 is TGTGCCAGCAGCTTAGGGGTCGGGACAGCGGTTAGAGTCGAGCAGTACTTC.

The chain combines TRBV6-5 with TRBJ2-7; maybe TRBD1 (6 bases). The germline V gene encodes CDR1 MNHEY and CDR2 SVGAGI. The CDR3 consists of 14 residues. Trimming removed 6 bases from V and 5 bases from J, with 17 bases in between. DNA for the CDR3: TGTGCCAGCAGGATACCGGGACAATACCACGAGCAGTACTTC. Its protein is CASRIPGQYHEQYF.

The chain employs TRBV9 and TRBJ1-1, with D unresolved. Germline V gene sequence: CDR1 SGDLS, CDR2 YYNGEE. With 0 bases removed from V and 0 bases from J, the gap between germline ends came to 6 bases. CDR3 size: 14 residues. CDR3 in amino acids: CASSVEAMNTEAFF. CDR3 DNA: TGTGCCAGCAGCGTAGAGGCCATGAACACTGAAGCTTTCTTT.

The chain couples TRBV5-1 to TRBJ1-2; D is perhaps TRBD1 (6 bases). V lost 4 bases and J 10 bases, leaving 14 bases between the germline ends. The CDR3 has 12 residues. The germline gives CDR1 SGHRS, CDR2 YFSETQ. The CDR3 DNA sequence: TGCGCCAGCAGCCCACAGGGAGGCGACTACACCTTC. It codes for CASSPQGGDYTF.

V usage is TRBV19 and J usage is TRBJ2-1; 10 bases agree with TRBD2. Germline V gene sequence: CDR1 LNHDA, CDR2 SQIVND (reference sequence). The CDR3 spans 15 residues. The junction had 10 bases not matched to a gene; V was cut back by 6 bases and J by 8 bases. CDR3 in amino acids: CASSLIAGGRDEQFF. As DNA, the CDR3 is TGTGCCAGTAGCCTCATAGCGGGAGGTCGCGATGAGCAGTTCTTC.

This clone was counted a single time. This chain links TRBV28 with TRBJ1-1; 8 bases line up with TRBD1. This CDR3 comprises 13 residues. The V gene end was trimmed by 6 bases and the J gene end by 1 base; junction bases not matched to a gene: 1. The germline gives CDR1 MDHEN, CDR2 SYDVKM. In DNA, the CDR3 is TGTGCCAGCAGGGGGACAGGGAACACTGAAGCTTTCTTT. Translating it yields CASRGTGNTEAFF.

Here the CDR3 reads CASGTGQNTEAFF. CDR3 DNA: TGTGCTAGTGGTACAGGACAGAACACTGAAGCTTTCTTT. The rearrangement links TRBV12-5 to TRBJ1-1; possibly TRBD1 for D (5 bases). Germline CDR1 reads LGHNT; CDR2 reads FRNRAP. V lost 5 bases and J lost 1, with 8 bases in between. This CDR3 comprises 13 residues.

This clone came up once. Within the sample, other DNA sequences also encode this same CDR3. The gene calls are TRBV11-2 and TRBJ1-5; D gene unclear. The CDR3 loop spans 13 amino acids. Trimming shortened V by 0 bases and J by 1 base, and 1 base separated the two germline ends. The germline V gene encodes CDR1 SGHAT and CDR2 FQNNGV. As DNA, the CDR3 is TGTGCCAGCAGCTTAGACAGCAATCAGCCCCAGCATTTT. This translates into CASSLDSNQPQHF.

V is TRBV7-8 and J is TRBJ1-4, with D possibly being TRBD1 (5 bases). Per germline, CDR1 SGHVS and CDR2 FQNEAQ. The CDR3 contains 14 residues. The germline V and J ends were trimmed by 3 bases and 4 bases, with 9 bases remaining between them. CDR3: CASSLGQVNEKLFF. In DNA form, the CDR3 reads TGTGCCAGCAGCTTGGGGCAGGTTAATGAAAAACTGTTTTTT.

The chain combines TRBV28 with TRBJ1-1; 12 bases agree with TRBD1. V gave up 5 bases and J gave up 5 bases; unmatched junction bases: 9. CDR3 length equals 16 residues. Germline-derived CDR1 and CDR2 are MDHEN and SYDVKM. CDR3 DNA sequence: TGTGCCAGCAGTCCCTACCGGGACAGGGGGCAGACTGAAGCTTTCTTT. This sequence encodes CASSPYRDRGQTEAFF. Looking up the rest from reference TRBV28 and TRBJ1-1 gives the full variable domain: DVKVTQSSRYLVKRTGEKVFLECVQDMDHENMFWYRQDPGLGLRLIYFSYDVKMKEKGDIPEGYSVSREKKERFSLILESASTNQTSMYLCASSPYRDRGQTEAFFGQGTRLTVV.

The chain links TRBV6-5 to TRBJ1-4, with unresolved D. Germline assignment: CDR1 MNHEY and CDR2 SVGAGI. The length of the CDR3 is 12 residues. Trimming took off 6 bases at V and 7 bases at J, with 9 bases between the two ends. The CDR3 region is CASRSGIEKLFF. Here the CDR3 DNA reads TGTGCCAGCAGATCCGGAATTGAAAAACTGTTTTTT.

V and J are TRBV2 and TRBJ1-5, with TRBD1 matching over 7 bases. Germline V gene lookup returns CDR1 SNHLY and CDR2 FYNNEI. The V and J ends lost 5 bases and 0 bases, in that order; junction bases with no gene match: 4. The CDR3 has 15 amino acids. The CDR3 DNA is TGTGCCAGCAGTTACAGGGGTTATAGCAATCAGCCCCAGCATTTT. Translation gives CASSYRGYSNQPQHF.

V is TRBV6-5 and J is TRBJ2-5, with TRBD1 matching 9 bases. The CDR3 extends over 15 amino acids. Germline CDR1 reads MNHEY; CDR2 reads SVGAGI. V lost 4 bases to trimming and J lost 5 bases; unmatched junction nucleotides: 8. The CDR3 region is CASSSGTGIGETQYF. The CDR3, as DNA: TGTGCCAGCAGTTCCGGGACAGGGATTGGGGAGACCCAGTACTTC.

In the case of this clone: The sample holds other DNA sequences that translate to the same CDR3. The genes are TRBV5-1 and TRBJ1-1, with a weak D call TRBD1 (5 bases). CDR3 length: 14 residues. The V end lost 3 bases, the J end lost 1 base, and 10 bases lay between the germline ends. Germline CDR1 SGHRS, CDR2 YFSETQ. The CDR3 sequence: CASSWGGPNTEAFF. CDR3 nucleotides: TGCGCCAGCAGCTGGGGCGGGCCGAACACTGAAGCTTTCTTT.

The chain joins TRBV28 to TRBJ2-4; possible D gene TRBD1, 6 bases. CDR1 MDHEN and CDR2 SYDVKM come from the germline V gene. The length of the CDR3 is 14 residues. V lost 8 bases and J 8 bases, leaving 19 bases between the germline ends. The CDR3 DNA is TGTGCCAGCCAAACGGTAGGGAAGGGGGACATTCAGTACTTC. It yields the protein CASQTVGKGDIQYF.

This clone was detected a few times. This chain connects TRBV5-1 to TRBJ1-1, with D perhaps matching TRBD1 (6 bases). V shed 1 base and J shed 0 bases, with 13 bases lying between them. This CDR3 contains 16 residues. The germline V gene has CDR1 SGHRS and CDR2 YFSETQ. CDR3 coding DNA: TGCGCCAGCAGCTTGTACCCAGGGGTAATGAACACTGAAGCTTTCTTT. Translation gives CASSLYPGVMNTEAFF.

The chain recombines TRBV3-1 (or the pseudogene TRBV3-2) with TRBJ2-5; D not resolved. The CDR3 has 14 residues. CDR1 is LGHDT, CDR2 YNNKEL, per germline (reference sequence). V lost 0 bases and J 4 bases, leaving 9 bases between the germline ends. The CDR3 region has the DNA TGTGCCAGCAGCCAAGATCATGGCCCAGAGACCCAGTACTTC. Its translation is CASSQDHGPETQYF.

This clone turned up a few times. This chain joins TRBV28 and TRBJ1-4; no definite D call. The V gene lost 3 bases and the J gene lost 0 bases, with 8 bases spanning the gap. CDR3 length: 15 residues. Germline CDR1 is MDHEN and CDR2 is SYDVKM. The CDR3 protein is CASSLNGATNEKLFF. The CDR3 nucleotides read TGTGCCAGCAGTTTGAACGGCGCAACTAATGAAAAACTGTTTTTT.

This clone was detected once. The V call is TRBV19, the J call TRBJ2-3; TRBD1 matches 7 bases. After removal of 4 bases from V and 1 base from J, the junction contained 2 bases not matched to a gene. The CDR3 extends over 14 amino acids. Germline-derived CDR1 and CDR2 are LNHDA and SQIVND (reference sequence). For the CDR3, the DNA is TGTGCCAGTAGTAGGGACAGTGGCACAGATACGCAGTATTTT. As protein: CASSRDSGTDTQYF.

This clone was detected only a few times. J is TRBJ1-1 and V is TRBV6-2 or TRBV6-3; 7 nucleotides match TRBD1. This CDR3 has 16 amino acids. After removal of 0 bases from V and 0 bases from J, the junction contained 4 bases not matched to a gene. Germline values: CDR1 MNHEY, CDR2 SVGEGT. The DNA of the CDR3 is TGTGCCAGCAGTTACTCGATAGGGGGCATGAACACTGAAGCTTTCTTT. Amino acids: CASSYSIGGMNTEAFF.

The chain joins TRBV18 to TRBJ2-4; D may be TRBD1 (5 bases). The ends were cut back, 1 base at V and 0 bases at J, with 10 bases in the middle. The germline V gene encodes CDR1 KGHSH and CDR2 LQKENI. CDR3 length: 16 amino acids. CDR3 DNA: TGTGCCAGCTCACCACGGACAAACCTAGCCAAAAACATTCAGTACTTC. It yields the protein CASSPRTNLAKNIQYF.